This T cell receptor (beta chain) originates from a study of beta chain features in type 1 diabetes. V lost 0 bases and J lost 0, with 13 bases in between. The germline V gene has CDR1 SGHNT and CDR2 YYREEE (reference sequence). The CDR3 is made up of 17 amino acids. All of the isolated RNA was reverse transcribed, so expressed TCRB transcripts were sequenced. TCRdb keeps only in-frame clones here, not all; method: immunoSEQ multiplex PCR. The repertoire holds some 270,000 clones, with roughly 13% as singletons. The source material was naive CD4+ T cells from blood. The receptor was isolated from a woman between 40 and 55 years old in good health. This chain uses TRBV5-4 with TRBJ1-3, with D possibly matching TRBD1 (6 bases). The chain's CDR3 is CASSLVAGRGSGNTIYF. The CDR3 nucleotides are TGTGCCAGCAGCTTGGTAGCCGGCAGGGGCTCTGGAAACACCATATATTTT.